A selection of T cell receptor beta chains follows, all from one sample in a study of shared clonotypes between healthy human individuals. Measured with immunoSEQ multiplex PCR; TCRdb has only the in-frame clones, and not every one. The repertoire has some 2,000,000 clones, under 97% of them found once; the top ten carry around 0.13%. The sample comprised naive CD4+ T cells sorted from blood. The receptors originated from a young man in good health. CDR3s include the opening cysteine and the closing phenylalanine or tryptophan. D genes are given only for firm matches. Clone size is shown for a subset of rows, as once, few, many or a class of expanded clone.

v_gene: TRBV29-1
d_gene: NA
abundance: NA
j_gene: TRBJ1-2
CDR3aa: CSVEVFGGNYGYTF
CDR3nt: TGCAGCGTTGAAGTATTCGGCGGCAACTATGGCTACACCTTC

v_gene: TRBV7-2
d_gene: NA
abundance: NA
j_gene: TRBJ2-2
CDR3aa: CASSADAFTNTGELFF
CDR3nt: TGTGCCAGCAGCGCCGACGCTTTTACGAACACCGGGGAGCTGTTTTTT

v_gene: TRBV4-1
d_gene: NA
abundance: NA
j_gene: TRBJ2-7
CDR3aa: CASSQVTAASYEQYF
CDR3nt: TGCGCCAGCAGCCAAGTTACGGCAGCTTCCTACGAGCAGTACTTC

v_gene: TRBV7-9
d_gene: TRBD1
abundance: NA
j_gene: TRBJ2-5
CDR3aa: CASSLARGRGQETQYF
CDR3nt: TGTGCCAGCAGCTTAGCGAGGGGCAGGGGGCAAGAGACCCAGTACTTC

v_gene: TRBV4-1
d_gene: NA
abundance: NA
j_gene: TRBJ1-4
CDR3aa: CASSQRAWELFF
CDR3nt: TGCGCCAGCAGCCAAAGGGCCTGGGAACTGTTTTTT

v_gene: TRBV5-1
d_gene: TRBD1
abundance: NA
j_gene: TRBJ2-7
CDR3aa: CASSLGTGLFEQYF
CDR3nt: TGCGCCAGCAGCTTAGGGACAGGGCTCTTCGAGCAGTACTTC

v_gene: TRBV18
d_gene: NA
abundance: NA
j_gene: TRBJ2-7
CDR3aa: CASSPPGKDEQYF
CDR3nt: TGTGCCAGCTCACCACCGGGAAAGGATGAGCAGTACTTC

v_gene: TRBV5-1
d_gene: NA
abundance: NA
j_gene: TRBJ2-3
CDR3aa: CASSLDRGDTQYF
CDR3nt: TGCGCCAGCAGCTTGGATCGGGGAGATACGCAGTATTTT

v_gene: TRBV6-5
d_gene: TRBD1
abundance: NA
j_gene: TRBJ1-6
CDR3aa: CASSRQGVGSPLHF
CDR3nt: TGTGCCAGCAGCCGACAGGGAGTCGGTTCACCCCTCCACTTT

v_gene: TRBV2
d_gene: NA
abundance: NA
j_gene: TRBJ2-5
CDR3aa: CASSEQGIETQYF
CDR3nt: TGTGCCAGCAGTGAACAGGGGATAGAGACCCAGTACTTC

v_gene: TRBV27
d_gene: NA
abundance: NA
j_gene: TRBJ1-2
CDR3aa: CASSRPLDRYGYTF
CDR3nt: TGTGCCAGCAGCCGCCCCCTTGACAGATATGGCTACACCTTC

v_gene: TRBV15
d_gene: TRBD1
abundance: NA
j_gene: TRBJ1-1
CDR3aa: CATSTLDRSPNTEAFF
CDR3nt: TGTGCCACCAGCACTCTGGACAGGAGTCCGAACACTGAAGCTTTCTTT

v_gene: TRBV5-4
d_gene: NA
abundance: once
j_gene: TRBJ2-5
CDR3aa: CASSLDGGAQETQYF
CDR3nt: TGTGCCAGCAGCTTGGATGGGGGGGCCCAAGAGACCCAGTACTTC

v_gene: TRBV27
d_gene: NA
abundance: NA
j_gene: TRBJ2-6
CDR3aa: CASSQPNRGANVLTF
CDR3nt: TGTGCCAGCAGTCAGCCGAATCGGGGGGCCAACGTCCTGACTTTC

v_gene: TRBV6-5
d_gene: NA
abundance: NA
j_gene: TRBJ1-1
CDR3aa: CASSHGGAWNTEAFF
CDR3nt: TGTGCCAGCAGCCACGGGGGGGCCTGGAACACTGAAGCTTTCTTT

v_gene: TRBV6-5
d_gene: TRBD1
abundance: NA
j_gene: TRBJ2-7
CDR3aa: CASSQTGVEQYF
CDR3nt: TGTGCCAGCAGTCAAACAGGGGTCGAGCAGTACTTC

v_gene: TRBV6-1
d_gene: NA
abundance: NA
j_gene: TRBJ1-4
CDR3aa: CASSEAGEKLFF
CDR3nt: TGTGCCAGCAGTGAAGCGGGGGAAAAACTGTTTTTT

v_gene: TRBV7-9
d_gene: NA
abundance: NA
j_gene: TRBJ2-5
CDR3aa: CASSQEQETQYF
CDR3nt: TGTGCCAGCAGCCAAGAACAAGAGACCCAGTACTTC

v_gene: TRBV7-9
d_gene: NA
abundance: NA
j_gene: TRBJ1-3
CDR3aa: CASSLNRESGNTIYF
CDR3nt: TGTGCCAGCAGCTTAAACAGGGAGTCTGGAAACACCATATATTTT

v_gene: TRBV28
d_gene: TRBD2
abundance: once
j_gene: TRBJ2-1
CDR3aa: CASSFPEAGGSYNEQFF
CDR3nt: TGTGCCAGCAGTTTCCCTGAGGCGGGAGGCTCCTACAATGAGCAGTTCTTC

v_gene: TRBV19
d_gene: TRBD2
abundance: once
j_gene: TRBJ2-3
CDR3aa: CASSGTSGRTDTQYF
CDR3nt: TGTGCCAGTAGTGGCACTAGCGGCCGTACAGATACGCAGTATTTT

v_gene: TRBV4-1
d_gene: NA
abundance: once
j_gene: TRBJ2-7
CDR3aa: CASSQGLLKPSYEQYF
CDR3nt: TGCGCCAGCAGCCAAGGTCTACTCAAGCCGAGCTACGAGCAGTACTTC

v_gene: TRBV7-8
d_gene: TRBD2
abundance: NA
j_gene: TRBJ2-2
CDR3aa: CASSLRFSGSPNTGELFF
CDR3nt: TGTGCCAGCAGCTTAAGGTTTAGCGGGAGCCCGAACACCGGGGAGCTGTTTTTT

v_gene: TRBV27
d_gene: NA
abundance: NA
j_gene: TRBJ1-3
CDR3aa: CASSSGQLDLGNTIYF
CDR3nt: TGTGCCAGCAGCTCCGGACAGTTGGACCTGGGAAACACCATATATTTT

v_gene: TRBV16
d_gene: NA
abundance: NA
j_gene: TRBJ2-7
CDR3aa: CASSQFGRQYF
CDR3nt: TGTGCCAGCAGCCAATTCGGTAGACAGTACTTC

v_gene: TRBV7-2
d_gene: NA
abundance: NA
j_gene: TRBJ2-5
CDR3aa: CAIPWSPETQYF
CDR3nt: TGTGCCATCCCCTGGAGCCCGGAGACCCAGTACTTC

v_gene: TRBV30
d_gene: NA
abundance: NA
j_gene: TRBJ2-6
CDR3aa: CAWSSGANVLTF
CDR3nt: TGTGCCTGGAGCTCCGGGGCCAACGTCCTGACTTTC

v_gene: TRBV19
d_gene: NA
abundance: once
j_gene: TRBJ2-7
CDR3aa: CASSLTGKSSYEQYF
CDR3nt: TGTGCCAGTAGTCTGACGGGTAAAAGCTCCTACGAGCAGTACTTC

v_gene: TRBV7-9
d_gene: TRBD2
abundance: NA
j_gene: TRBJ2-5
CDR3aa: CASSQIAGAGETQYF
CDR3nt: TGTGCCAGCAGCCAAATAGCGGGAGCGGGTGAGACCCAGTACTTC

v_gene: TRBV6-5
d_gene: TRBD2
abundance: NA
j_gene: TRBJ2-7
CDR3aa: CASSRGTSGSREQYF
CDR3nt: TGTGCCAGCAGCCGGGGGACTAGCGGGAGTCGGGAGCAGTACTTC

v_gene: TRBV7-6
d_gene: NA
abundance: NA
j_gene: TRBJ2-1
CDR3aa: CASSAGLSYNEQFF
CDR3nt: TGTGCCAGCAGCGCGGGACTGTCCTACAATGAGCAGTTCTTC

v_gene: TRBV28
d_gene: NA
abundance: NA
j_gene: TRBJ1-4
CDR3aa: CASSLRGLGNEKLFF
CDR3nt: TGTGCCAGCAGTCTCAGGGGATTGGGGAATGAAAAACTGTTTTTT

v_gene: TRBV7-2
d_gene: TRBD1
abundance: NA
j_gene: TRBJ2-7
CDR3aa: CASSPQVGTGAREQYF
CDR3nt: TGTGCCAGCAGCCCCCAGGTCGGGACAGGGGCTCGAGAGCAGTACTTC

v_gene: TRBV19
d_gene: TRBD1
abundance: NA
j_gene: TRBJ2-7
CDR3aa: CASTTGANYEQYF
CDR3nt: TGTGCCAGTACAACAGGGGCGAACTACGAGCAGTACTTC

v_gene: TRBV27
d_gene: NA
abundance: NA
j_gene: TRBJ1-2
CDR3aa: CASSIRGEGGYTF
CDR3nt: TGTGCCAGCAGTATCCGAGGGGAGGGGGGCTACACCTTC

v_gene: TRBV5-1
d_gene: TRBD1
abundance: once
j_gene: TRBJ1-5
CDR3aa: CASSYGQGNQPQHF
CDR3nt: TGCGCCAGCAGCTACGGACAGGGGAATCAGCCCCAGCATTTT

v_gene: TRBV10-2
d_gene: NA
abundance: NA
j_gene: TRBJ1-1
CDR3aa: CASSEWAVGNTEAFF
CDR3nt: TGCGCCAGCAGTGAGTGGGCCGTGGGGAACACTGAAGCTTTCTTT

v_gene: TRBV2
d_gene: TRBD1
abundance: NA
j_gene: TRBJ2-3
CDR3aa: CASSRTGTVSGTQYF
CDR3nt: TGTGCCAGCAGCCGTACCGGGACAGTATCGGGTACGCAGTATTTT

v_gene: TRBV18
d_gene: NA
abundance: NA
j_gene: TRBJ2-7
CDR3aa: CASSEGVGSSYEQYF
CDR3nt: TGTGCCAGCTCAGAGGGAGTAGGATCCTCCTACGAGCAGTACTTC

v_gene: TRBV28
d_gene: TRBD1
abundance: NA
j_gene: TRBJ1-2
CDR3aa: CASSFALRGPGYGYTF
CDR3nt: TGTGCCAGCAGTTTTGCTCTGAGGGGGCCCGGCTATGGCTACACCTTC

v_gene: TRBV4-2
d_gene: NA
abundance: NA
j_gene: TRBJ2-7
CDR3aa: CASSQEARDIQYF
CDR3nt: TGTGCCAGCAGCCAAGAAGCTCGGGACATACAGTACTTC

v_gene: TRBV7-2
d_gene: TRBD1
abundance: NA
j_gene: TRBJ1-1
CDR3aa: CASSLNKGALPEAFF
CDR3nt: TGTGCCAGCAGCTTGAATAAGGGGGCCCTCCCTGAAGCTTTCTTT

v_gene: TRBV6-1
d_gene: NA
abundance: NA
j_gene: TRBJ1-6
CDR3aa: CASSDRSYNSPLHF
CDR3nt: TGTGCCAGCAGTGACCGGTCCTATAATTCACCCCTCCACTTT

v_gene: TRBV27
d_gene: TRBD1
abundance: NA
j_gene: TRBJ1-5
CDR3aa: CASRAGTVTNSNQPQHF
CDR3nt: TGTGCCAGCAGAGCCGGGACAGTAACTAATAGCAATCAGCCCCAGCATTTT

v_gene: TRBV29-1
d_gene: NA
abundance: NA
j_gene: TRBJ2-3
CDR3aa: CSAVRLLTDTQYF
CDR3nt: TGCAGCGCCGTACGGCTCCTCACAGATACGCAGTATTTT

v_gene: TRBV2
d_gene: TRBD1
abundance: NA
j_gene: TRBJ1-6
CDR3aa: CASRAGTGSSYNSPLHF
CDR3nt: TGTGCCAGCAGGGCCGGGACAGGGAGCTCCTATAATTCACCCCTCCACTTT

v_gene: TRBV7-9
d_gene: TRBD1
abundance: NA
j_gene: TRBJ2-6
CDR3aa: CASSSGQGSGANVLTF
CDR3nt: TGTGCCAGCAGCTCAGGACAGGGCTCTGGGGCCAACGTCCTGACTTTC

v_gene: TRBV5-1
d_gene: NA
abundance: NA
j_gene: TRBJ2-3
CDR3aa: CASSSIGGFTDTQYF
CDR3nt: TGCGCCAGCAGCTCGATCGGGGGCTTCACAGATACGCAGTATTTT

v_gene: TRBV6-5
d_gene: NA
abundance: NA
j_gene: TRBJ1-1
CDR3aa: CASQSTANTEAFF
CDR3nt: TGTGCCAGCCAAAGTACTGCGAACACTGAAGCTTTCTTT

v_gene: TRBV6-5
d_gene: NA
abundance: NA
j_gene: TRBJ2-3
CDR3aa: CASSYSFLFTDTQYF
CDR3nt: TGTGCCAGCAGTTACTCATTCCTCTTCACAGATACGCAGTATTTT

v_gene: TRBV6-4
d_gene: NA
abundance: NA
j_gene: TRBJ2-1
CDR3aa: CASSAMGVLNNEQFF
CDR3nt: TGTGCCAGCAGTGCCATGGGGGTATTAAACAATGAGCAGTTCTTC

v_gene: TRBV27
d_gene: NA
abundance: NA
j_gene: TRBJ2-3
CDR3aa: CASRTYGGTDTQYF
CDR3nt: TGTGCCAGCAGGACTTACGGGGGCACAGATACGCAGTATTTT